Included here is one T cell receptor beta chain sequence, with context. This receptor's antigen is unknown. No base-level quality is on record; no much larger clone is a single base apart. The sample comes from a study of T-cell memory formation after mild COVID-19 listed by TCRdb under 2021. A note on the overall study: Most TCR sequence clusters were specific to one of the two donors. Two young, previously healthy adult volunteers made up the cohort, one male and one female. In a couple of donors, T-cell clones that expanded and contracted after mild COVID-19 were tracked by sequencing TCRalpha and TCRbeta repertoires over time.

CDR1 and CDR2, looked up from the germline V gene (reference sequence), are SEHNR and FQNEAQ. The CDR3 runs 16 amino acids, cysteine and phenylalanine included. Solely the CDR3 DNA is kept, with 48 bases framed from the first base. Germline trimming amounts to 2 bases on V and 3 bases on J, with 4 as the count of junction bases outside the gene matches. On the study overall, not on this receptor specifically: Only a couple of mild cases were covered by the study, and larger cohorts that include severe cases with pre-infection samples were considered necessary. Some responding clones were found in pre-infection memory, which suggests that pre-existing cross-reactive memory T cells took part in the SARS-CoV-2 response. SARS-CoV-2 specificity was not confirmed for the second-wave clones peaking on day 37. Clones contracting from day 15 to 85 had balanced CD4/CD8 phenotypes, while a second wave expanding from day 15 to 37 was biased towards CD4+. Contracting CD4+ clones were located mainly in the CM and EM memory subsets, whereas CD8+ clones were found to be enriched in EMRA.

Ficoll-Paque density gradient centrifugation was used to isolate PBMCs. Sequencer: Illumina NovaSeq 6000. Using 5'RACE with constant-segment primers, TCRalpha and TCRbeta cDNA libraries were constructed, with sample barcodes and unique molecular identifiers added in the process. RNA was extracted from every sample with Trizol reagent. Amplification of the libraries took two PCR steps, and the second step added a second sample barcode plus Illumina TruSeq adapters. The libraries were sequenced on an Illumina NovaSeq using 2 x 150 bp paired-end reads. On the authors' methods: The reads were demultiplexed and collapsed into UMI-guided consensus sequences using migec v1.2.7. With mixcr v2.1.11, UMI consensuses were aligned to TRA and TRB V and J templates and assembled into clonotypes. A clonotype was counted as expanded or contracted only when both edgeR and NoisET called the clonotype significant, with the noise models trained on biological replicates. For edgeR calls, the cutoffs were a false discovery rate-adjusted p below 0.01 and a log2 fold-change threshold of 1. As an exploratory analysis of dynamics, PCA with hierarchical clustering was applied to max-normalized trajectories of the 1000 most abundant clonotypes. Separately sequenced CD4+ and CD8+ repertoires were used to assign a CD4 or CD8 phenotype to each responding clone. TCRdb took the public reads, trimmed them with fastp at Q25, ran MiXCR for clone calling and kept in-frame beta chains. All rows with the same CDR3 protein become a single entry with the most common DNA and genes. Here the V and J calls rest on TCRdb's processing, not on the authors' analysis. This sample comprises 450,000 or so distinct CDR3 sequences, nearly 25% of them detected only once. The ten largest clonotypes hold under 15% of the sample.

This receptor chain uses TRBV7-9 and TRBJ2-3, with 11 bases in between that match TRBD2. The source of this sequence is an adult woman who had mild COVID-19 (a few samples of this study predate the infection). The sample titles of this study are shuffled in the database, so cell type and time point are left out; the donor was told from shared clones. The sample comprised PBMCs or a T cell subset sorted from them (not recorded which). The nucleotide sequence is TGTGCCAGCAGCTTATCTCCTAGCGGGAGGACAGATACGCAGTATTTT. It is translated as CASSLSPSGRTDTQYF.